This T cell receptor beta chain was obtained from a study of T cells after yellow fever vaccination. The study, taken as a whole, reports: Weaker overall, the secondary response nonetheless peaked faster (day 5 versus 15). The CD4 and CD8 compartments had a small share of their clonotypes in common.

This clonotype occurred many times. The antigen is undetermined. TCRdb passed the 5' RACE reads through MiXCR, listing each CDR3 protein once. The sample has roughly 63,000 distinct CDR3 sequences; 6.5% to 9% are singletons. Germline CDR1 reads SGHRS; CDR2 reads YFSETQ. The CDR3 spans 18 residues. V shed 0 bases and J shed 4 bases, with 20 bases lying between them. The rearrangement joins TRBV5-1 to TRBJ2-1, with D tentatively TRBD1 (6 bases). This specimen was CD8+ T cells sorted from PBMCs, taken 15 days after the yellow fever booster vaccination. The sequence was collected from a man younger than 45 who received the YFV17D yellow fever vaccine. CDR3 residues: CASSLDGTSTELYNEQFF. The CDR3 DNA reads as TGCGCCAGCAGCTTGGATGGGACATCGACAGAGCTTTACAATGAGCAGTTCTTC.